The 7 T cell receptor beta chains given below trace back to one sample, sequenced in a study of cytomegalovirus exposure and HLA in healthy donors. PCR amplification relied on 60 Vbeta primers (plus 13 Jbeta primers). The protocol was immunoSEQ multiplex PCR, while the TCRdb copy is restricted to in-frame clones and leaves out a portion. The data contain approximately 170,000 clones, roughly 80% of them singletons. Specimen: PBMCs. Source of these receptors: a male donor in good health and CMV-seronegative.

The gene calls are TRBV6-6 and TRBJ2-7, with TRBD2 identical over 8 bases. Germline lookup yields CDR1 MNHNY and CDR2 SVGAGI (reference sequence). The CDR3 has 16 residues. Germline trimming cut 2 bases from V and 0 bases from J; bases unmatched to any gene: 6. DNA for the CDR3: TGTGCCAGCAGTTACCCAGAGCGGGAGAGCTCCTACGAGCAGTACTTC. Translated: CASSYPERESSYEQYF.

V gene TRBV7-6 combines with J gene TRBJ1-1; possibly TRBD1 for D (6 bases). V shed 1 base and J shed 0 bases, with 9 bases lying between them. The CDR3 loop spans 15 amino acids. Germline V gene sequence: CDR1 SGHVS, CDR2 FNYEAQ. CDR3 protein: CASSLEQGLNTEAFF. As DNA, the CDR3 is TGTGCCAGCAGCTTAGAACAGGGATTGAACACTGAAGCTTTCTTT.

V gene TRBV5-6 combines with J gene TRBJ2-7, with TRBD1 matching 10 bases. The CDR3 has 15 residues. V lost 3 bases, J lost 6 bases, and 9 bases stayed unmatched. CDR1 and CDR2 (germline): SGHDT, YYEEEE. The CDR3 protein is CASSWIRTGGREQYF. DNA for the CDR3: TGTGCCAGCAGCTGGATCAGGACAGGGGGACGCGAGCAGTACTTC.

This clone has more than one count but fewer than ten. The chain is built from TRBV4-2 and TRBJ2-6, with a weak D call TRBD1 (5 bases). Germline CDR1 reads LGHNA; CDR2 reads YNFKEQ. V was cut by 1 base and J by 1 base, with 17 bases left in between. CDR3 length equals 19 residues. In nucleotides, the CDR3 is TGTGCCAGCAGCCAAGGGGGTGCAGGGTTCCATTCTGGGGCCAACGTCCTGACTTTC. Amino acid sequence: CASSQGGAGFHSGANVLTF.

The V and J genes are TRBV4-1 and TRBJ2-6; 8 bases map to TRBD1. Per germline, CDR1 MGHRA and CDR2 YSYEKL. The CDR3 consists of 16 residues. J lost 2 bases, V lost 4 bases, and 4 bases had no gene match. The CDR3 region has the DNA TGCGCCAGCAGCCGCTTACAGGGGGCTGGGGCCAACGTCCTGACTTTC. This sequence encodes CASSRLQGAGANVLTF.

The rearrangement uses TRBV19 and TRBJ2-7; TRBD2 might be the D (5 bases). The CDR3 consists of 15 residues. V lost 3 bases and J 5 bases, leaving 17 bases between the germline ends. The V gene's germline CDR1 is LNHDA and CDR2 SQIVND (reference sequence). CDR3: CASSIGESSWDEQYF. CDR3 nucleotides: TGTGCCAGTAGTATCGGGGAGAGCTCCTGGGACGAGCAGTACTTC.

CDR3 DNA sequence: TGCGCCAGCAGCTTCTCGTCGGGACTAGCGGGGGGAACCTACGAGCAGTACTTC. Residues: CASSFSSGLAGGTYEQYF. The chain carries TRBV5-1 and TRBJ2-5; 15 bases line up with TRBD2. The closer fit of TRBJ2-7 to the DNA end suggests the J call may be wrong. This CDR3 is 18 amino acids long. Germline V lookup: CDR1 SGHRS, CDR2 YFSETQ.